This TCR beta chain derives from a study of blood T cell repertoires in COVID-19. Germline V lookup: CDR1 KGHSH, CDR2 LQKENI. V lost 3 bases to trimming and J lost 2 bases; unmatched junction nucleotides: 3. The CDR3 is 15 amino acids. Profiled with immunoSEQ multiplex PCR; TCRdb holds only in-frame clones, not every one. The sample has approximately 50,000 clones; about 78% are singletons. The origin of this receptor is a man aged 45-65 years with active or convalescent COVID-19. The genes are TRBV18 and TRBJ2-3, with TRBD2 matching over 9 bases. The sample taken for sequencing was peripheral blood. DNA for the CDR3: TGTGCCAGCTCACCCGAGCGGGGGGCCACAGATACGCAGTATTTT. It specifies CASSPERGATDTQYF.